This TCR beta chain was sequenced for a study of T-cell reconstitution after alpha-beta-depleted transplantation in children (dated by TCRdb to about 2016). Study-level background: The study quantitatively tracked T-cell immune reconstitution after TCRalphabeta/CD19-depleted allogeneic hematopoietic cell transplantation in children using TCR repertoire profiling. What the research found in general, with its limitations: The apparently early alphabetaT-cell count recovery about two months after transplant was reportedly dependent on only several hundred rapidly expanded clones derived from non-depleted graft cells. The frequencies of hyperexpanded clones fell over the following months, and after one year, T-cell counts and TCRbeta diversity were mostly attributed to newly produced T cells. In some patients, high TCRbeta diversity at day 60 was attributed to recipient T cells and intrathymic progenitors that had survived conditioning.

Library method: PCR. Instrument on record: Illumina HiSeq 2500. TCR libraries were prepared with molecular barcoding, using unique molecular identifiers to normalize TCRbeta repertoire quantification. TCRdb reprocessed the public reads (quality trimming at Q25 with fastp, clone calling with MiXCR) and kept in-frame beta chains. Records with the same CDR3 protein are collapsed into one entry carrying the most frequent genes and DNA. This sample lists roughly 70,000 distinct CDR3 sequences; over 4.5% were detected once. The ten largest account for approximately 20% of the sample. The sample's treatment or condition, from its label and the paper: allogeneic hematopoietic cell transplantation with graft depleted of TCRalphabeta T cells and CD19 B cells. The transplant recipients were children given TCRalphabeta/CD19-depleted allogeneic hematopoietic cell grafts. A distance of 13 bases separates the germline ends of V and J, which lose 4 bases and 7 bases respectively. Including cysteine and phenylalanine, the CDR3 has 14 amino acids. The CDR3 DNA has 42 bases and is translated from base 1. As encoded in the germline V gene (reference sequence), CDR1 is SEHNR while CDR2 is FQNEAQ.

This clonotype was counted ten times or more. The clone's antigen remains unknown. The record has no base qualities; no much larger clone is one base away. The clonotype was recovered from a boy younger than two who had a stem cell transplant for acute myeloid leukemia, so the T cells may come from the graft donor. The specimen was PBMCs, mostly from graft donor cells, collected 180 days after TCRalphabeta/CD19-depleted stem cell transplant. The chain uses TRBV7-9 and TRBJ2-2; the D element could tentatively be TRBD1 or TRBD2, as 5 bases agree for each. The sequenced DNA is TGTGCCAGCAGCTGGGACCCGCGAGGCGGGGAGCTGTTTTTT. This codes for CASSWDPRGGELFF.